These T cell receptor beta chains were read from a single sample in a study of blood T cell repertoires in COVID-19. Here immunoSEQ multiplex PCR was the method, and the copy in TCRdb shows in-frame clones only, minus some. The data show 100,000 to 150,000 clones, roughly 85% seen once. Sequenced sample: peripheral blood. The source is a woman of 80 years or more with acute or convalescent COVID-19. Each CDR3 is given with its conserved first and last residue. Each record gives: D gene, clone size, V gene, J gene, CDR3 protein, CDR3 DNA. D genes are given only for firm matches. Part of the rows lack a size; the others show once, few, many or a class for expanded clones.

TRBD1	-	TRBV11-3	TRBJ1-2	CASSFSGGYGYTF	TGTGCCAGCAGCTTTTCAGGGGGCTATGGCTACACCTTC
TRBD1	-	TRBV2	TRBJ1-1	CASRDTGGFGKAFF	TGTGCCAGCAGAGATACAGGGGGCTTTGGGAAAGCTTTCTTT
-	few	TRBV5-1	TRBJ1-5	CASSLAANQPQHF	TGCGCCAGCAGCTTGGCCGCGAACCAGCCCCAGCATTTT
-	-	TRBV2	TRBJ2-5	CASSEARETQYF	TGTGCCAGCAGTGAAGCGAGGGAGACCCAGTACTTC
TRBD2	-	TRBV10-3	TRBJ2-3	CAISESISGGNSDTQYF	TGTGCCATCAGTGAGTCGATTAGCGGGGGGAATTCAGATACGCAGTATTTT
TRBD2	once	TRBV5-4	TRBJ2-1	CASSWAGLAGATSYNEQFF	TGTGCCAGCAGCTGGGCCGGACTAGCGGGGGCGACCTCCTACAATGAGCAGTTCTTC
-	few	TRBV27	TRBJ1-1	CASSSYSNTEAFF	TGTGCCAGCAGTTCTTACTCGAACACTGAAGCTTTCTTT
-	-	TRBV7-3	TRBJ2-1	CASSFDARYEQFF	TGTGCCAGCAGCTTCGATGCCCGGTATGAGCAGTTCTTC
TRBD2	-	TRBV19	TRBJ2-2	CASSILAGGSTGELFF	TGTGCCAGTAGTATACTAGCGGGGGGATCCACCGGGGAGCTGTTTTTT
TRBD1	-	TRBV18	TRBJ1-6	CASSGTGQRGSPLHF	TGTGCCAGCTCGGGGACAGGGCAAAGAGGATCACCCCTCCACTTT
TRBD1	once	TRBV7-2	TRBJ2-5	CASSSGTGGETQYF	TGTGCCAGCAGCTCCGGGACAGGGGGGGAGACCCAGTACTTC
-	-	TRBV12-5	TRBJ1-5	CASALGGPNQPQHF	TGTGCTAGTGCCCTCGGGGGACCCAATCAGCCCCAGCATTTT
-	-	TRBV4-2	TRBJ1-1	CASSQDLGGTEAFF	TGTGCCAGCAGCCAAGATTTGGGGGGCACTGAAGCTTTCTTT
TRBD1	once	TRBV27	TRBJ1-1	CASSLSKGGANTEAFF	TGTGCCAGCAGTTTATCGAAAGGGGGCGCGAACACTGAAGCTTTCTTT
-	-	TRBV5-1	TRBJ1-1	CASSSRGRLGTEAFF	TGCGCCAGCAGCTCTAGGGGCAGATTGGGCACTGAAGCTTTCTTT
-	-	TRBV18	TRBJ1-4	CASSQRITPGSTNEKLFF	TGTGCCAGCTCACAGCGTATAACCCCCGGGTCCACAAATGAAAAACTGTTTTTT
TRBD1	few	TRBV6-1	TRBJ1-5	CASSVRYRGPNQPQHF	TGTGCCAGCAGTGTACGCTACAGGGGGCCTAATCAGCCCCAGCATTTT
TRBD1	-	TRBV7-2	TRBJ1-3	CASSWDSPGNTIYF	TGTGCCAGCAGCTGGGACAGCCCTGGAAACACCATATATTTT
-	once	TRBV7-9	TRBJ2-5	CASSLRGAEETQYF	TGTGCCAGCAGCTTACGCGGGGCTGAAGAGACCCAGTACTTC
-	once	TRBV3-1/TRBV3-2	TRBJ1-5	CASSQDPVRIGQPQHF	TGTGCCAGCAGCCAAGATCCCGTTCGGATCGGGCAGCCCCAGCATTTT
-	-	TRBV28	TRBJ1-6	CASNRDSFNSPLHF	TGTGCCTCTAACAGGGATAGTTTTAATTCACCCCTCCACTTT
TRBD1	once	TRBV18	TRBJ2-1	CASSLHGTGGNEQFF	TGTGCCAGCTCCCTACACGGGACAGGGGGCAATGAGCAGTTCTTC
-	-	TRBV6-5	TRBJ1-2	CASSPWDTSRDGYTF	TGTGCCAGCAGTCCATGGGACACCTCTCGGGATGGCTACACCTTC
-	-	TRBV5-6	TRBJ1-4	CASSLTADNVEKLFF	TGTGCCAGCAGCTTAACCGCCGACAACGTTGAAAAACTGTTTTTT
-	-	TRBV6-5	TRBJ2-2	CASSYSRGYGELFF	TGTGCCAGCAGTTACTCCAGGGGATACGGGGAGCTGTTTTTT
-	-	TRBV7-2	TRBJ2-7	CASSPAGAGYEQYF	TGTGCCAGCAGCCCCGCGGGGGCTGGCTACGAGCAGTACTTC
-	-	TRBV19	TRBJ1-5	CASRTGQSANQPQHF	TGTGCCAGTAGAACCGGACAGTCCGCCAATCAGCCCCAGCATTTT
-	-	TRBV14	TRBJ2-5	CASSQDGGGGETQYF	TGTGCCAGCAGCCAAGATGGAGGGGGAGGGGAGACCCAGTACTTC
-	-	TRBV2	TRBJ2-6	CASKEGATSGANVLTF	TGTGCCAGCAAGGAGGGGGCTACGTCCGGGGCCAACGTCCTGACTTTC
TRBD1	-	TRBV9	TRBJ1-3	CASSVQGQGGNTIYF	TGTGCCAGCAGCGTCCAGGGACAGGGTGGAAACACCATATATTTT
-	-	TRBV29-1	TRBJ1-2	CSVARRLSRDGYTF	TGCAGCGTGGCGCGTCGACTTAGTCGAGATGGCTACACCTTC
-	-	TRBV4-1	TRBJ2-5	CASSHPGGGGETQYF	TGCGCCAGCAGCCATCCTGGAGGGGGAGGGGAGACCCAGTACTTC
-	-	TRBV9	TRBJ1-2	CASSSRKGGLLLSF	TGTGCCAGCAGCAGCCGGAAGGGAGGACTCCTTTTGTCTTTC
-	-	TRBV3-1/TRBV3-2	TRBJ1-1	CASSQWPTEAFF	TGTGCCAGCAGCCAATGGCCCACTGAAGCTTTCTTT
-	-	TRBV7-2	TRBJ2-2	CASSLRGGLGTGELFF	TGTGCCAGCAGCCTCCGGGGTGGGCTGGGCACCGGGGAGCTGTTTTTT
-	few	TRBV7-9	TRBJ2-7	CASSTGNHEQYF	TGTGCCAGCAGCACGGGGAACCACGAGCAGTACTTC
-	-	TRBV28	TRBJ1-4	CATNSATNEKLFF	TGTGCCACTAACAGTGCAACTAATGAAAAACTGTTTTTT
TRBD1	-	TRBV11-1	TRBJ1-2	CASSLHTDRADGYTF	TGTGCCAGCAGCTTACACACGGACAGGGCGGACGGCTACACCTTC
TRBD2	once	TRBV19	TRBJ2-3	CASSIDPSAGGTDTQYF	TGTGCCAGTAGTATAGATCCGTCGGCGGGGGGCACAGATACGCAGTATTTT
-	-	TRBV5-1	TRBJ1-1	CASSLETLGEAFF	TGCGCCAGCAGCTTGGAGACTTTGGGTGAAGCTTTCTTT
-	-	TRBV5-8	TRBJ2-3	CASSRDTDTQYF	TGTGCCAGCAGCCGGGACACAGATACGCAGTATTTT
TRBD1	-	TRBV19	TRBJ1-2	CASRPEVGTGGVMDGYTF	TGTGCCAGTAGGCCTGAGGTCGGGACAGGGGGCGTAATGGATGGCTACACCTTC